This T cell receptor (beta chain) derives from a study of cytomegalovirus exposure and HLA in healthy donors. Across the whole study: Earlier work reported 117 million unique TCR beta sequences from about 170 million T cells. Overall study results and limits: CMV antigen specificity of three CMV-associated chains was confirmed in vitro.

Each donor was nominally healthy when sampled (though unrecorded immune exposures were likely). J was trimmed by 1 base and V by 5 bases; bases with no gene match: 7. CDR1 is SEHNR and CDR2 is FQNEAQ in the germline V gene (reference sequence). The CDR3 is 17 residues long. In the case of this clone: Its antigen is still unknown.

The PCR employed 60 Vbeta primers together with 13 Jbeta primers. Produced via immunoSEQ multiplex PCR; TCRdb's table is partial and in-frame only. The sample contains 160,000 or so clones, around 80% of which appear only once. Sequenced sample: PBMCs. The sequence derives from a male donor in good health and CMV-seropositive. The chain couples TRBV7-9 to TRBJ2-1, with 11 bases that match TRBD2. Here the CDR3 DNA reads TGTGCCAGCAGCCATACTAGCGGGAGTAAATCCTACAATGAGCAGTTCTTC. This sequence encodes CASSHTSGSKSYNEQFF. Looking up the rest from reference TRBV7-9 and TRBJ2-1 gives the full variable domain: DTGVSQNPRHKITKRGQNVTFRCDPISEHNRLYWYRQTLGQGPEFLTYFQNEAQLEKSRLLSDRFSAERPKGSFSTLEIQRTEQGDSAMYLCASSHTSGSKSYNEQFFGPGTRLTVL.